This note documents a single TCR beta chain sequence. Its antigen is unidentified. The data derive from a study of cytomegalovirus exposure and HLA in healthy donors. Broader study findings: In vitro experiments confirmed that three CMV-associated chains were specific for CMV antigens.

Between the trimmed V and J ends, which lost 4 bases and 6 bases, there was a span of 7 bases. The CDR3 consists of 12 residues. Germline CDR1 SGDLS, CDR2 YYNGEE. The primer mix had 60 Vbeta and 13 Jbeta primers. Clones were read by immunoSEQ multiplex PCR, and TCRdb kept only the in-frame ones, dropping some. The data contain some 160,000 clones, approximately 68% of them singletons. This clonotype was obtained from a man aged 35 to 55 in good health and CMV-seronegative. The specimen sequenced was PBMCs. V gene TRBV9 combines with J gene TRBJ2-2; D gene uncertain. The chain's CDR3 is CASSLFSGELFF. The CDR3 nucleotides are TGTGCCAGCAGCCTGTTTTCCGGGGAGCTGTTTTTT.